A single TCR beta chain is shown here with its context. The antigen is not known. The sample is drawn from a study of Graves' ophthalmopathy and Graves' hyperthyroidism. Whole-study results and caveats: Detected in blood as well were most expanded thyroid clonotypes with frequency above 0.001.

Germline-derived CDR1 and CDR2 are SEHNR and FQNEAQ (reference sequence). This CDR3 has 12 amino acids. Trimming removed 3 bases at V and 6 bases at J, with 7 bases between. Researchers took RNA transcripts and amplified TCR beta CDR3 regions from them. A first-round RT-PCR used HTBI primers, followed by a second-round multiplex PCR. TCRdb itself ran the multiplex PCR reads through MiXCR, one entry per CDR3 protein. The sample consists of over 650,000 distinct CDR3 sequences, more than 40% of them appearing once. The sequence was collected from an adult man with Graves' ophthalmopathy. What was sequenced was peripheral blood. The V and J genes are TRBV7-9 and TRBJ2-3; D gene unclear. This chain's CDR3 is CASSLNPDTQYF. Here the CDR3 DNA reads TGTGCCAGCAGCTTGAACCCTGATACGCAGTATTTT.